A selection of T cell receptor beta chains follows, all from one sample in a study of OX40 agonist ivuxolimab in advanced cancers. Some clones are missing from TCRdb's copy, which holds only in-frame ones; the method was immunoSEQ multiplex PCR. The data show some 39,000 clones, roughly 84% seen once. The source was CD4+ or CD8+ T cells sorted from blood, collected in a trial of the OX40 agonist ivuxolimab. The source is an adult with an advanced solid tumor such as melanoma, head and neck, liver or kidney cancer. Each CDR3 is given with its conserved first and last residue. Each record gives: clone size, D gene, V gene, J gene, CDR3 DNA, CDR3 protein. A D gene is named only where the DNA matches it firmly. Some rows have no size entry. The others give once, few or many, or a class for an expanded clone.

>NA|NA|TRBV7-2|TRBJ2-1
TGTGCCAGCAGCTTAGTCGGGCCGGATGAGCAGTTCTTC
CASSLVGPDEQFF
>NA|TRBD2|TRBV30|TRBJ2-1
TGTGCCTGGAGTCCGGGGACTAGCGCGGGGCAGTTCTTC
CAWSPGTSAGQFF
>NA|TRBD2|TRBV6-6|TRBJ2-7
TGTGCCAGCAGTTATCTCGCGGGAGAAACCTACGAGCAGTACTTC
CASSYLAGETYEQYF
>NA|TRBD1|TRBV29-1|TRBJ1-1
TGCAGCGAAGGACAGGGTGGCACTGAAGCTTTCTTT
CSEGQGGTEAFF
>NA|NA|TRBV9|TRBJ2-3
TGTGCCAGCAGCGGCGACACTTTTGGTACGCAGTATTTT
CASSGDTFGTQYF
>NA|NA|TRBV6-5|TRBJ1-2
TGTGCCAGCAGTCCGACAGTAAACTATGGCTACACCTTC
CASSPTVNYGYTF
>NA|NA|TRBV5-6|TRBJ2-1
TGTGCCAGCAGCTTGGGTGCTGCAAGCTCCTACAATGAGCAGTTCTTC
CASSLGAASSYNEQFF
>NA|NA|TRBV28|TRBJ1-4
TGTGCCAGCAGTTCCGGGACACACCCAGGGTCAACTAATGAAAAACTGTTTTTT
CASSSGTHPGSTNEKLFF
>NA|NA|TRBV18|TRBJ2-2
TGTGCCAGCTCACCACCTAACGGGATGAACACCGGGGAGCTGTTTTTT
CASSPPNGMNTGELFF
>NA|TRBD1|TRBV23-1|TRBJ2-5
TGCGCCAGCAGTCAATCAGAGGACAGGCAAGAGACCCAGTACTTC
CASSQSEDRQETQYF
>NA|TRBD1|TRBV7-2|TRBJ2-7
TGTGCCAGCAGCCCCGTACCCGGGACAGGGGTCGAGCAGTACTTC
CASSPVPGTGVEQYF
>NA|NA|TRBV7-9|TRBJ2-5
TGTGCCAGCAGCTCCATGACTAGCCAAGAGACCCAGTACTTC
CASSSMTSQETQYF
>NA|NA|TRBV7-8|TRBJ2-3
TGTGCCAGCAGCCTCGGGAATACGCAGTATTTT
CASSLGNTQYF
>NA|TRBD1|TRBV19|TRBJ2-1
TGTGCCAGTACATGGGACAGCTCCTACAATGAGCAGTTCTTC
CASTWDSSYNEQFF
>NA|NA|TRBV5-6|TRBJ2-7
TGTGCCAGCAGCTATCAGCGGACCTACGAGCAGTACTTC
CASSYQRTYEQYF
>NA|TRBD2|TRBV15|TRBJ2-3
TGTGCCACCAGCAGAGGGCTAGCGGGAACCAGAGATACGCAGTATTTT
CATSRGLAGTRDTQYF
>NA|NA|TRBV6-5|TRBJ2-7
TGTGCCAGCAGTGAACGGGCTAGTTGGTACTTC
CASSERASWYF
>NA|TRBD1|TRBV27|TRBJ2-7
TGTGCCACCCAAAACTCGGGACAGATCTTCTACGAGCAGTACTTC
CATQNSGQIFYEQYF
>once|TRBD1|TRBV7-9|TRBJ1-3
TGTGCCAGCAGCTCACAGGGGTTCGGAAACACCATATATTTT
CASSSQGFGNTIYF
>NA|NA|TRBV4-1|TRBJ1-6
TGCGCCAGCAGCCTTCAGAAGGCAAACTCACCCCTCCACTTT
CASSLQKANSPLHF
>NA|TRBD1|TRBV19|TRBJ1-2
TGTGCCAGTAGTATAGGGGACAGCCTGTATGGCTACACCTTC
CASSIGDSLYGYTF
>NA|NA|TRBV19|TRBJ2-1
TGTGCCAGTAAGAGGAGGGCAAGGGATGAGCAGTTCTTC
CASKRRARDEQFF
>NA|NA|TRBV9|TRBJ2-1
TGTGCCAGCAGCGTAGCAGGGTGGGGGGAGTATGAGCAGTTCTTC
CASSVAGWGEYEQFF
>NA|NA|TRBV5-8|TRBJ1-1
TGTGCCAGCAGCTTGGTCTCAGTTGGTTTCTTT
CASSLVSVGFF
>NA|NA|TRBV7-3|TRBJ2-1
TGTGCCAGCAGCGTTCGGGCCTCCGGGGCCTACAATGAGCAGTTCTTC
CASSVRASGAYNEQFF
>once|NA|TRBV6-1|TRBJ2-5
TGTGCCAGCAGTGAACCTAGGGGGTGGGGGGAGACCCAGTACTTC
CASSEPRGWGETQYF
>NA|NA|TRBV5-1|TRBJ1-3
TGCGCCAGCAGCATCCCTGACTTCAGCTCTGGAAACACCATATATTTT
CASSIPDFSSGNTIYF
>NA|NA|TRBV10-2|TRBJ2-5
TGCGCCAGCAGTGTGTCGGGGGCGAGGGAGACCCAGTACTTC
CASSVSGARETQYF
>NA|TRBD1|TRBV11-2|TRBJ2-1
TGTGCCAGCAGCTTTGGACAGGGAAACTACAATGAGCAGTTCTTC
CASSFGQGNYNEQFF
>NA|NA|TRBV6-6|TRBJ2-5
TGTGCCAGCAGCCGTAGCGTTGTAGGGCAAGAGACCCAGTACTTC
CASSRSVVGQETQYF
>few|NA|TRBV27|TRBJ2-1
TGTGCCAGCAGTGGGGGGACAGTCTACAATGAGCAGTTCTTC
CASSGGTVYNEQFF
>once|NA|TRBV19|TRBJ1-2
TGTGCCAGTAGTATCAGGGATAACTATGGCTACACCTTC
CASSIRDNYGYTF
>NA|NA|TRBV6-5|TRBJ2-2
TGTGCCAGCAGTTTCTCGGGGGGCAGGGGCGGGGAGCTGTTTTTT
CASSFSGGRGGELFF
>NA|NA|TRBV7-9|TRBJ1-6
TGTGCCAGCAGACCCGGGACGCACAATTCACCCCTCCACTTT
CASRPGTHNSPLHF
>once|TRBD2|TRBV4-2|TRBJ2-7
TGTGCCAGCAGCCAATTAACGGCGGGAGGGACCCACGAGCAGTACTTC
CASSQLTAGGTHEQYF
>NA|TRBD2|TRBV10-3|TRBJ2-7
TGTGCCATCAGTGAGGGACTAGCGGAGGGCTACGAGCAGTACTTC
CAISEGLAEGYEQYF
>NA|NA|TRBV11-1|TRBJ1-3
TGTGCCAGCAGCACCAATTCCGGGACTGTATCTGGAAACACCATATATTTT
CASSTNSGTVSGNTIYF
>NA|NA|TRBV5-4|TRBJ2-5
TGTGCCAGCAGCTTCCCCCAAGAGACCCAGTACTTC
CASSFPQETQYF
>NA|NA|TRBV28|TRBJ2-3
TGTGCCAGCAGTTTCCCGGGTAAAAACACAGATACGCAGTATTTT
CASSFPGKNTDTQYF
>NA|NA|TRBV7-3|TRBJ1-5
TGTGCCAGCAGGGGAGGGGGCAATCAGCCCCAGCATTTT
CASRGGGNQPQHF
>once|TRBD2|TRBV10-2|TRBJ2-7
TGCGCCAGCAGTGATAGCGGGAGGGAGTGGTACGAGCAGTACTTC
CASSDSGREWYEQYF
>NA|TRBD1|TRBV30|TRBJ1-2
TGTGCCTGGACGGGACAGGATTATGGAGGCTACACCTTC
CAWTGQDYGGYTF
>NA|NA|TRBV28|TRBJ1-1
TGTGCCAGCCGCACCTCAGGGAACACTGAAGCTTTCTTT
CASRTSGNTEAFF
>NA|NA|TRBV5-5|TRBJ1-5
TGTGCCAGCAGCTTTACGCAACCTCAGAACAATCAGCCCCAGCATTTT
CASSFTQPQNNQPQHF
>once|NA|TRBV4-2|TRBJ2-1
TGTGCCAGCAGCAACAACTACAATGAGCAGTTCTTC
CASSNNYNEQFF
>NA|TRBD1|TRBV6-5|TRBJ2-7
TGTGCCAGCAGCCGAGGGACAGCCTACGAGCAGTACTTC
CASSRGTAYEQYF
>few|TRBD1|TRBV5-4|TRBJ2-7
TGTGCCAGCAGCTTCGGCAGGGGGTACGAGCAGTACTTC
CASSFGRGYEQYF
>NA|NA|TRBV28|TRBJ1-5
TGTGCCAGCAGTAAAGGGGGTGCCAATCAGCCCCAGCATTTT
CASSKGGANQPQHF
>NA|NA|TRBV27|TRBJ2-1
TGTGCCAGCACCAGGGGCGGGGCTAGGCGCGACAATGAGCAGTTCTTC
CASTRGGARRDNEQFF
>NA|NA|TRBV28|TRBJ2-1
TGTGCCAGCAGTTGGAGCGGAGTCGCGGGTGAGCAGTTCTTC
CASSWSGVAGEQFF
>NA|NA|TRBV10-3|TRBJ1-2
TGTGCCATCAGTGAGACGGGGAATGGCTACACCTTC
CAISETGNGYTF
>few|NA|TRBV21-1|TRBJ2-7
TGTGCCAGCAGCAAAGTGTCCCAATTC
CASSKVSQF
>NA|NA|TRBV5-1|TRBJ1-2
TGCGCCAGCAGACTGACAACCGGCCTTGGCTACACCTTC
CASRLTTGLGYTF